The following is a T cell receptor beta chain sequence with its context. The source of the sample is a study of T cells after yellow fever vaccination. Study observations and caveats: Weaker overall was a secondary response that nonetheless peaked faster, on day 5 versus 15. FACS-sorted repertoires might harbor abundant contaminating clonotypes from the bulk population.

They built TCR cDNA with 5'RACE template switching, a step that put in a universal primer site and UMIs. Each CDR3 protein gets one entry after TCRdb re-called the 5' RACE reads with MiXCR. The sample lists about 45,000 distinct CDR3 sequences, around 6.5% occurring once. The sequence came from a man aged 25-45 years who received the YFV17D yellow fever vaccine. The sample was PBMCs, either bulk or a sorted T-cell subset (CD4+, CD8+, memory, or dextramer-sorted; not recorded which), taken 45 days after the yellow fever booster vaccination.

Written as DNA, the CDR3 is TGTGCCAGCAGCTTAGAATACGGGAGGGCCACCGGGGAGCTGTTTTTT. Protein product: CASSLEYGRATGELFF. V is TRBV7-6 and J is TRBJ2-2; 8 nucleotides align to TRBD2. V gave up 1 base and J gave up 4 bases; unmatched junction bases: 5. The length of the CDR3 is 16 residues. Germline CDR1 reads SGHVS; CDR2 reads FNYEAQ.